This TCR beta chain was captured in a study of Ad26.COV2.S vaccination and SARS-CoV-2 variants. The treatment is: roughly 18 received Ad26.COV2.S at low or high dose, single or two shots; several received placebo; per-sample allocation not given. All samples were drawn on day 63, counting from the first vaccine or placebo injection. The repertoire was sequenced with immunoSEQ multiplex PCR; TCRdb's copy has only in-frame clones and lacks some. This repertoire shows 410,000 or so clones, more than 80% found once; its top ten account for 12%. The input for sequencing was peripheral blood, taken in a trial of Ad26.COV2.S vaccine versus placebo. This clonotype originated in a person between 18 and 60 years old who received the Ad26.COV2.S COVID-19 vaccine or a placebo.

Here the CDR3 reads CASSLGGTSGWNTQYF. The CDR3 region has the DNA TGTGCCAGCAGCTTGGGGGGGACTAGCGGGTGGAATACGCAGTATTTT. The V and J genes are TRBV5-5 and TRBJ2-3; TRBD2 matches at 12 bases. V lost 0 bases and J lost 7; bases outside the gene matches: 6. The CDR3 spans 16 residues. Looked up from germline, CDR1 is SGHKS and CDR2 is YYEKEE (reference sequence).